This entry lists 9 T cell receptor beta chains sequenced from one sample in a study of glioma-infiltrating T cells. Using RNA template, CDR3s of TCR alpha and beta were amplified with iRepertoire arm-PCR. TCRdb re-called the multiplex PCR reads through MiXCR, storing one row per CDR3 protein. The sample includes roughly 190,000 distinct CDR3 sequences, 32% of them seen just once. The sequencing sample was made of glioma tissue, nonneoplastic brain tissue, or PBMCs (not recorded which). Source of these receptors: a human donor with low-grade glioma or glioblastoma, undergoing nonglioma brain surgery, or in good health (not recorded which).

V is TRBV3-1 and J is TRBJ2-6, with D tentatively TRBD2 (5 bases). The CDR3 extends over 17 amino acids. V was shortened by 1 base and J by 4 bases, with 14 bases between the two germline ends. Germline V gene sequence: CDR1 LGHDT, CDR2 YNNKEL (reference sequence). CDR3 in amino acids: CASSQVGGSAGANVLTF. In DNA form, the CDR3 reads TGTGCCAGCAGCCAAGTTGGTGGGAGTGCGGGGGCCAACGTCCTGACTTTC.

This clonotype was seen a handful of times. The CDR3 is CASSLVQGNEKLFF. The CDR3 DNA reads TGTGCCAGCAGTTTAGTACAGGGTAATGAAAAACTGTTTTTT. This chain links TRBV12-3 or TRBV12-4 with TRBJ1-4; D perhaps matches TRBD1 (6 bases). This CDR3 spans 14 amino acids. Deletions cut 1 base from V and 4 bases from J, with 7 bases between.

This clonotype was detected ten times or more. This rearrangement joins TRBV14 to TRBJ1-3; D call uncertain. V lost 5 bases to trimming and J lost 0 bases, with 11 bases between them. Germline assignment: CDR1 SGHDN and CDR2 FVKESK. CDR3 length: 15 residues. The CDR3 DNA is TGTGCCAGCAGCTTAGAACGGTTCTCTGGAAACACCATATATTTT. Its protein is CASSLERFSGNTIYF.

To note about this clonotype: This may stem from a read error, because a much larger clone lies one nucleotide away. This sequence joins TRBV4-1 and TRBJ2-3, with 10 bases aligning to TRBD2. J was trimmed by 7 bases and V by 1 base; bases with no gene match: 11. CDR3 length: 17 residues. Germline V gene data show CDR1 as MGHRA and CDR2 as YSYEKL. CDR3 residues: CASSQASALAGLNTQYF. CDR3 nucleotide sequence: TGCGCCAGCAGCCAAGCGTCGGCACTAGCGGGGCTAAATACGCAGTATTTT.

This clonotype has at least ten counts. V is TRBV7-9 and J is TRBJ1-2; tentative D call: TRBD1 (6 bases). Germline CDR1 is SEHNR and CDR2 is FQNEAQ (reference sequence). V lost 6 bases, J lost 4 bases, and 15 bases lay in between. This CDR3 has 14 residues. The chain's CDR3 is CASRPGGAPYGYTF. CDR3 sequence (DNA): TGTGCCAGCAGGCCCGGGGGGGCGCCCTATGGCTACACCTTC.

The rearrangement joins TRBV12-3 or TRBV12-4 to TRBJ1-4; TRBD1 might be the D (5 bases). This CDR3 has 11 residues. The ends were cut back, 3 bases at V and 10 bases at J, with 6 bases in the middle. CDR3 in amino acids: CASSFGGKLFF. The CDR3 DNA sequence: TGTGCCAGCAGTTTCGGGGGAAAACTGTTTTTT.

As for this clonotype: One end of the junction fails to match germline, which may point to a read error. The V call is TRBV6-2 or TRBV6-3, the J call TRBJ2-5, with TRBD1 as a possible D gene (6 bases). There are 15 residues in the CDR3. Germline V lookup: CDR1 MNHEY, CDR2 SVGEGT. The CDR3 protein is CASGYGVAGAETQYF. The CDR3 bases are TGTGCCAGCGGTTACGGTGTGGCAGGGGCAGAGACCCAGTACTTC.

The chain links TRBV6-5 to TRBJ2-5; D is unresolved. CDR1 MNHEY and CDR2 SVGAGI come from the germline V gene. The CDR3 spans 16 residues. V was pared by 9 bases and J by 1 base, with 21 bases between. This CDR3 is CARSPSPAGCQETQYF. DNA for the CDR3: TGTGCCAGAAGTCCAAGCCCGGCAGGTTGCCAAGAGACCCAGTACTTC.

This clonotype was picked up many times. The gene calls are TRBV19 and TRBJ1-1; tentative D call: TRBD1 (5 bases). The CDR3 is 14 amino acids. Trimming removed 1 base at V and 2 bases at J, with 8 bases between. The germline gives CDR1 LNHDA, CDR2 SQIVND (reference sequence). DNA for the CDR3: TGTGCCAGTAGTATAGGACAGCTTAACACTGAAGCTTTCTTT. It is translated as CASSIGQLNTEAFF. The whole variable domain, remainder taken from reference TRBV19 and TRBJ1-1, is DGGITQSPKYLFRKEGQNVTLSCEQNLNHDAMYWYRQDPGQGLRLIYYSQIVNDFQKGDIAEGYSVSREKKESFPLTVTSAQKNPTAFYLCASSIGQLNTEAFFGQGTRLTVV.